These T cell receptor beta chains were read from a single sample in a study of blood T cell repertoires in COVID-19. The protocol was immunoSEQ multiplex PCR, while the TCRdb copy is restricted to in-frame clones and leaves out a portion. The repertoire has roughly 180,000 clones, roughly 80% of them found once; the top ten carry roughly 17%. The specimen was peripheral blood. The source of these receptors is a man in his 60s with active or convalescent COVID-19. Each CDR3 is given with its conserved first and last residue. The D gene is left open where the match is weak. Rows may omit the clone size; those that give it use once, few, many or a size class.

D	size	J	V	CDR3	DNA
TRBD2	-	TRBJ2-2	TRBV7-2	CASSFTSGELFF	TGTGCCAGCAGCTTTACTAGCGGTGAGCTGTTTTTT
TRBD2	few	TRBJ2-1	TRBV10-3	CAISESSGSSKGSYNEQFF	TGTGCCATCAGTGAGTCTAGCGGGAGTTCCAAGGGGTCCTACAATGAGCAGTTCTTC
TRBD1	-	TRBJ2-7	TRBV5-4	CASSPGTGGEQYF	TGTGCCAGCAGCCCGGGGACAGGGGGCGAGCAGTACTTC
-	-	TRBJ1-5	TRBV28	CASSQTQRRNQPQHF	TGTGCCAGCAGCCAGACACAGCGGAGGAATCAGCCCCAGCATTTT
-	-	TRBJ2-1	TRBV4-1	CASSQATAGNNEQFF	TGCGCCAGCAGCCAGGCTACAGCGGGCAACAATGAGCAGTTCTTC
-	-	TRBJ2-7	TRBV7-8	CASSFSASEQYF	TGTGCCAGCAGCTTCTCAGCGAGCGAGCAGTACTTC
TRBD2	-	TRBJ2-1	TRBV6-5	CASSWIAGGNEQFF	TGTGCCAGCAGTTGGATAGCGGGAGGGAATGAGCAGTTCTTC
TRBD2	-	TRBJ2-2	TRBV27	CASSYEPPTGGSSTGELFF	TGTGCCAGCAGTTACGAACCCCCGACTGGCGGGAGTTCCACCGGGGAGCTGTTTTTT
TRBD1	few	TRBJ1-1	TRBV7-2	CASSLGGARGRSPEAFF	TGTGCCAGCAGCTTAGGGGGGGCGAGGGGGCGATCCCCTGAAGCTTTCTTT
-	-	TRBJ2-5	TRBV5-4	CASSLGGRRAVETQYF	TGTGCCAGCAGCTTGGGGGGGCGTCGGGCGGTGGAGACCCAGTACTTC
-	-	TRBJ1-3	TRBV19	CASSISVRSGNTIYF	TGTGCCAGTAGTATATCAGTCCGCTCTGGAAACACCATATATTTT
TRBD2	-	TRBJ2-2	TRBV10-3	CAISERQGGTSGKNTGELFF	TGTGCCATCAGTGAAAGGCAGGGTGGGACTAGCGGGAAAAACACCGGGGAGCTGTTTTTT
TRBD1	-	TRBJ1-4	TRBV5-4	CASSFNRGHNEKLFF	TGTGCCAGCAGCTTTAACAGGGGGCATAATGAAAAACTGTTTTTT
-	-	TRBJ2-6	TRBV19	CASSLVRRPGANVLTF	TGTGCCAGTAGTCTCGTAAGGCGGCCCGGGGCCAACGTCCTGACTTTC
TRBD2	once	TRBJ2-7	TRBV7-4	CASSLSRPAGGRYEQYF	TGTGCCAGCAGCCTATCCCGCCCAGCGGGGGGGAGGTACGAGCAGTACTTC
-	-	TRBJ1-5	TRBV28	CASSNPLASSQHF	TGTGCCAGCAGCAATCCCCTCGCTAGCTCCCAGCATTTT
TRBD1	-	TRBJ2-7	TRBV10-3	CAIRPGTGAYEQYF	TGTGCCATCAGACCCGGGACAGGGGCCTACGAGCAGTACTTC
TRBD1	-	TRBJ2-1	TRBV7-3	CASSPSTGSNEQFF	TGTGCCAGCAGCCCTTCGACAGGGAGCAATGAGCAGTTCTTC
-	-	TRBJ2-4	TRBV5-1	CASSWGELLAKNIQYF	TGCGCCAGCAGCTGGGGGGAATTACTAGCCAAAAACATTCAGTACTTC
TRBD1	-	TRBJ2-1	TRBV7-9	CASSLVRTGDRRQFF	TGTGCCAGCAGCTTAGTACGGACAGGGGATAGAAGGCAGTTCTTC
-	-	TRBJ1-1	TRBV2	CASSDMGDTEAFF	TGTGCCAGCAGTGATATGGGAGACACTGAAGCTTTCTTT
TRBD1	-	TRBJ1-6	TRBV18	CASKDRANTYNSPLHF	TGTGCCAGCAAGGACAGGGCGAATACATATAATTCACCCCTCCACTTT
-	once	TRBJ1-1	TRBV5-4	CASSLGPGNTEAFF	TGTGCCAGCAGCTTGGGCCCAGGGAACACTGAAGCTTTCTTT
-	-	TRBJ2-3	TRBV5-6	CASSQRVGGSTDTQYF	TGTGCCAGCAGCCAGAGGGTTGGCGGGAGCACAGATACGCAGTATTTT
TRBD1	-	TRBJ1-1	TRBV19	CASSFGTGRSLRAFF	TGTGCCAGTTCTTTCGGGACAGGGAGGTCTCTTAGGGCTTTCTTT
TRBD1	-	TRBJ2-7	TRBV4-3	CASSQDQGAPYEQYF	TGCGCCAGCAGCCAAGATCAGGGGGCCCCCTACGAGCAGTACTTC
TRBD1	-	TRBJ1-2	TRBV14	CASSQDHRGGYGYTF	TGTGCCAGCAGCCAAGATCACAGGGGCGGCTATGGCTACACCTTC
-	-	TRBJ2-1	TRBV7-2	CASSLRASATNEQFF	TGTGCCAGCAGCTTAAGGGCTAGCGCGACCAATGAGCAGTTCTTC
-	once	TRBJ2-3	TRBV19	CASSIAGSTDTQYF	TGTGCCAGTAGTATAGCGGGAAGCACAGATACGCAGTATTTT